Shown below are 21 T cell receptor beta chains from a single sample sequenced in a study of T-cell memory formation after mild COVID-19 (dated by TCRdb to about 2021). The library came from 5' RACE. Instrument used: Illumina NovaSeq 6000. TCRdb's own reprocessing of the public reads used fastp at Q25 and MiXCR and kept productive beta chains. When rows share a CDR3 protein, they turn into one entry using the most common DNA and genes. The sample data list 500,000 to 550,000 distinct CDR3 sequences, and about 20% of these were observed just once. Of the sample, approximately 12% falls within the top ten clones. The sample comprised PBMCs or a T cell subset sorted from them (not recorded which). Receptors were obtained from an adult woman who had mild COVID-19 (a few samples of this study predate the infection). The sample titles of this study are shuffled in the database, so cell type and time point are left out; the donor was told from shared clones.

This rearrangement joins TRBV11-2 to TRBJ2-7; TRBD1 might be the D (5 bases). The CDR3 spans 14 residues. Germline values: CDR1 SGHAT, CDR2 FQNNGV. Trimming took off 1 base at V and 3 bases at J, with 10 bases between the two ends. The CDR3 loop reads CASSLADTGYEQYF. DNA of the CDR3: TGTGCCAGCAGCTTAGCAGACACAGGCTACGAGCAGTACTTC.

This clonotype has a handful of counts. This chain connects TRBV24-1 to TRBJ2-7, with D uncertain. V dropped 3 bases and J dropped 2 bases, with 10 bases sitting between them. There are 14 residues in the CDR3. Germline loops: CDR1 KGHDR, CDR2 SFDVKD. For the CDR3, the DNA is TGTGCCACCAGTGATCCAATGGTTGCCTACGAGCAGTACTTC. It codes for CATSDPMVAYEQYF.

V gene TRBV20-1 combines with J gene TRBJ1-1, with D perhaps TRBD1 (5 bases). Trimming took 2 bases from V and 7 from J, leaving 11 bases between them. The CDR3 is 12 residues long. CDR1 DFQATT and CDR2 SNEGSKA come from the germline V gene (reference sequence). As DNA, the CDR3 is TGCAGTGCTAGATTCAGGGAGGTTGAAGCTTTCTTT. Encoded protein: CSARFREVEAFF.

The chain uses TRBV30 and TRBJ1-1; D unresolved. The CDR3 covers 13 residues. Germline V gene sequence: CDR1 GTSNPN, CDR2 SVGIG (reference sequence). V was pared by 0 bases and J by 4 bases, with 9 bases between. The CDR3 DNA follows: TGTGCCTGGAGTGTGGGCCGGGGCACTGAAGCTTTCTTT. It yields the protein CAWSVGRGTEAFF.

This clonotype was recorded a few times. The chain has TRBV3-1 and TRBJ1-1; D ambiguous. CDR3 length: 13 amino acids. V gave up 2 bases and J gave up 1 base, with 5 bases separating them. Germline CDR1 LGHDT, CDR2 YNNKEL (reference sequence). CDR3 amino acids: CASSQMENTEAFF. Here the CDR3 DNA reads TGTGCCAGCAGCCAAATGGAGAACACTGAAGCTTTCTTT.

V is TRBV29-1 and J is TRBJ2-7; the D gene is possibly TRBD1 (6 bases). The V end lost 7 bases, the J end lost 3 bases, and 13 bases lay between the germline ends. CDR3 size: 12 residues. Germline values: CDR1 SQVTM, CDR2 ANQGSEA. CDR3 in amino acids: CSAGGGLYEQYF. The DNA for the CDR3 is TGCAGCGCGGGTGGGGGCCTCTACGAGCAGTACTTC.

This clonotype turned up a few times. V is TRBV12-3 or TRBV12-4 and J is TRBJ1-4; D unresolved. Trimming cost V 4 bases and J 7 bases, with 16 bases left between them. This CDR3 is 15 amino acids long. CDR3 bases: TGTGCCAGCAGTTCCTGGCAGGCCGCGGTTGAAAAACTGTTTTTT. Its protein product is CASSSWQAAVEKLFF.

V usage is TRBV18 and J usage is TRBJ2-1; no definite D call. Germline assignment: CDR1 KGHSH and CDR2 LQKENI. The CDR3 is 16 residues long. The V end lost 0 bases, the J end lost 5 bases, and 14 bases lay between the germline ends. CDR3 in amino acids: CASSPPWVPVDNEQFF. CDR3 nucleotides: TGTGCCAGCTCACCACCGTGGGTGCCGGTAGACAATGAGCAGTTCTTC.

This rearrangement joins TRBV12-3 or TRBV12-4 to TRBJ1-5, with TRBD1 as a possible D gene (5 bases). The CDR3 is 12 residues long. With 6 bases removed from V and 11 bases from J, the gap between germline ends came to 14 bases. CDR3 region: CASREGPRAQHF. DNA for the CDR3: TGTGCCAGCAGGGAGGGACCGCGGGCCCAGCATTTT.

The gene calls are TRBV15 and TRBJ2-3; 9 bases are shared with TRBD1. V was clipped by 4 bases and J by 6 bases; unmatched bases: 5. CDR1 LNHNV and CDR2 YYDKDF come from the germline V gene (reference sequence). The CDR3 is 14 amino acids. This CDR3 is CATSKTGGSDTQYF. CDR3 in DNA: TGTGCCACCAGCAAGACAGGGGGGAGTGATACGCAGTATTTT.

V gene TRBV5-1 combines with J gene TRBJ2-1, with 16 bases matching TRBD2. Germline V gene sequence: CDR1 SGHRS, CDR2 YFSETQ. After removal of 0 bases from V and 3 bases from J, the junction contained 12 bases not matched to a gene. CDR3 length equals 21 residues. DNA of the CDR3: TGCGCCAGCAGCTTGGTACCCGGGACTAGCGGGGGGGCAGAATTCTACAATGAGCAGTTCTTC. As protein: CASSLVPGTSGGAEFYNEQFF.

This rearrangement joins TRBV7-6 to TRBJ2-7; 7 bases map to TRBD2. The germline CDR1 and CDR2 sequences are SGHVS and FNYEAQ. The J segment lost 3 bases and the V segment lost 3 bases, leaving 8 bases of the junction unmatched. This CDR3 has 15 amino acids. CDR3 residues: CASSFSAGAIYEQYF. The CDR3 DNA follows: TGTGCCAGCAGCTTTTCGGCGGGAGCCATCTACGAGCAGTACTTC. Full variable domain (remainder filled in from reference TRBV7-6 and TRBJ2-7): GAGVSQSPRYKVTKRGQDVALRCDPISGHVSLYWYRQALGQGPEFLTYFNYEAQQDKSGLPNDRFSAERPEGSISTLTIQRTEQRDSAMYRCASSFSAGAIYEQYFGPGTRLTVT.

The V call is TRBV19, the J call TRBJ2-7, with 9 bases fitting TRBD1. V shed 5 bases and J 7 bases; nucleotides not matched to a gene: 12. The CDR3 spans 15 residues. In germline, CDR1 is LNHDA, CDR2 SQIVND (reference sequence). This CDR3 is CASSAGQGPFGEQYF. CDR3 in DNA: TGTGCCAGTAGTGCAGGACAGGGGCCTTTCGGGGAGCAGTACTTC.

This sequence joins TRBV7-3 and TRBJ2-2; a possible D gene is TRBD2 (7 bases). CDR3 length equals 15 residues. V was cut by 3 bases and J by 4 bases, with 12 bases left in between. Germline V CDR1 and CDR2: SGHTA, FQGTGA. CDR3 residues: CASSFGGGGTGELFF. The CDR3 DNA is TGTGCCAGCAGCTTCGGCGGGGGCGGCACCGGGGAGCTGTTTTTT.

V gene TRBV13 combines with J gene TRBJ2-5; TRBD2 is a possible D gene (6 bases). CDR1 PRHDT and CDR2 FYEKMQ come from the germline V gene (reference sequence). Trimming took 5 bases from V and 0 from J, leaving 22 bases between them. CDR3 length: 18 amino acids. CDR3 sequence: CASSQTRTTDTYQETQYF. DNA for the CDR3: TGTGCCAGCAGCCAAACCAGGACTACCGACACTTACCAAGAGACCCAGTACTTC.

This chain uses TRBV24-1 with TRBJ1-2; TRBD1 is a possible D gene (5 bases). The V end was cut by 9 bases, the J end by 3 bases, with 22 bases between. This CDR3 has 16 residues. Germline V lookup: CDR1 KGHDR, CDR2 SFDVKD. The CDR3 region is CATLGGSPEGYYGYTF. The DNA for the CDR3 is TGTGCCACCCTCGGAGGGTCACCGGAGGGGTACTATGGCTACACCTTC.

In this sample, this clonotype turned up a few times. The chain combines TRBV15 with TRBJ2-3; 9 positions agree with TRBD1. The junction had 4 bases not matched to a gene; V was cut back by 9 bases and J by 3 bases. This CDR3 has 13 residues. CDR1 and CDR2 from the germline V gene are LNHNV and YYDKDF (reference sequence). The CDR3 sequence: CATGDRVTDTQYF. For the CDR3, the DNA is TGTGCCACGGGGGACAGGGTGACAGATACGCAGTATTTT.

The rearrangement links TRBV4-1 to TRBJ1-1; 9 bases fit TRBD1. The CDR3 is made up of 13 amino acids. Trimming removed 4 bases from V and 10 bases from J; junction bases left unmatched: 7. From germline, CDR1 is MGHRA and CDR2 YSYEKL. The CDR3 loop reads CASSLIGTGRAFF. CDR3 DNA sequence: TGCGCCAGCAGCCTCATAGGGACAGGGCGAGCTTTCTTT.

This clonotype was seen ten or more times. The chain employs TRBV7-2 and TRBJ2-1, with 10 positions matching TRBD2. The germline V gene encodes CDR1 SGHTA and CDR2 FQGNSA. Germline trimming cut 5 bases from V and 7 bases from J; bases unmatched to any gene: 11. The CDR3 contains 16 residues. CDR3 protein: CASSRTSGVPGNEQFF. CDR3 DNA: TGTGCCAGCAGCCGCACTAGCGGGGTACCTGGGAATGAGCAGTTCTTC. The entire variable domain, with the rest obtained from reference TRBV7-2 and TRBJ2-1, is as follows: GAGVSQSPSNKVTEKGKDVELRCDPISGHTALYWYRQSLGQGLEFLIYFQGNSAPDKSGLPSDRFSAERTGGSVSTLTIQRTQQEDSAVYLCASSRTSGVPGNEQFFGPGTRLTVL.

This clonotype was seen only a few times. The V gene is TRBV24-1, the J gene TRBJ2-1; 9 nucleotides align to TRBD1. This CDR3 has 16 amino acids. Per the germline V gene, CDR1 is KGHDR and CDR2 is SFDVKD. After removal of 3 bases from V and 12 bases from J, the junction contained 14 bases not matched to a gene. CDR3: CATSDPPGTGRMWQFF. CDR3 DNA: TGTGCCACCAGTGATCCCCCCGGGACAGGGAGGATGTGGCAGTTCTTC.

The chain links TRBV5-1 to TRBJ2-5; 8 nucleotides align to TRBD2. The V and J ends lost 1 base and 4 bases, in that order; junction bases with no gene match: 6. This CDR3 is 15 amino acids long. Germline V gene data show CDR1 as SGHRS and CDR2 as YFSETQ. CDR3 bases: TGCGCCAGCAGCTTGAACGGGGGGGCCGGAGAGACCCAGTACTTC. Protein: CASSLNGGAGETQYF. Drawing the rest from reference TRBV5-1 and TRBJ2-5, the complete variable domain is KAGVTQTPRYLIKTRGQQVTLSCSPISGHRSVSWYQQTPGQGLQFLFEYFSETQRNKGNFPGRFSGRQFSNSRSEMNVSTLELGDSALYLCASSLNGGAGETQYFGPGTRLLVL.